The subject of this entry is one T cell receptor (beta chain). The library targeted TCRbeta and was prepared with unique molecular identifiers. One entry per CDR3 protein results from TCRdb running MiXCR on the PCR reads. The sample has some 200,000 distinct CDR3 sequences; 6% to 7% are singletons. V dropped 4 bases and J dropped 2 bases, with 20 bases sitting between them. CDR1 is SEHNR and CDR2 is FQNEAQ in the germline V gene (reference sequence). CDR3 length: 17 amino acids. The record originates from a study of T-cell reconstitution after alpha-beta-depleted transplantation in children. This chain links TRBV7-9 with TRBJ1-2, with D perhaps matching TRBD1 (5 bases). This receptor was obtained from a human donor who donated a stem cell graft to a child with Wiskott-Aldrich syndrome. The source material was PBMCs from the stem cell graft donor, sampled from the stem cell graft. The CDR3 DNA follows: TGTGCCAGCAGCTCCCTCGGGGGGGACGAGATAAACTATGGCTACACCTTC. Translation: CASSSLGGDEINYGYTF.